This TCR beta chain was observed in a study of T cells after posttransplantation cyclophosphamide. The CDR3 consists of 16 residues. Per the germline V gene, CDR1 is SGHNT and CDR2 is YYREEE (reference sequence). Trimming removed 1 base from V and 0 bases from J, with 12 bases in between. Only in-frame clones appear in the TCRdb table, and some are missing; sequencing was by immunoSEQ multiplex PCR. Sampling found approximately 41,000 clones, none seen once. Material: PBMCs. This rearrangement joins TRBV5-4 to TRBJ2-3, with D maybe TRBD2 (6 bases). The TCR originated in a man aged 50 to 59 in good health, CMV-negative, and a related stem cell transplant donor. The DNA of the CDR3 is TGTGCCAGCAGCTTGAGGCGGGGCAGCAGCACAGATACGCAGTATTTT. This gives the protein CASSLRRGSSTDTQYF.